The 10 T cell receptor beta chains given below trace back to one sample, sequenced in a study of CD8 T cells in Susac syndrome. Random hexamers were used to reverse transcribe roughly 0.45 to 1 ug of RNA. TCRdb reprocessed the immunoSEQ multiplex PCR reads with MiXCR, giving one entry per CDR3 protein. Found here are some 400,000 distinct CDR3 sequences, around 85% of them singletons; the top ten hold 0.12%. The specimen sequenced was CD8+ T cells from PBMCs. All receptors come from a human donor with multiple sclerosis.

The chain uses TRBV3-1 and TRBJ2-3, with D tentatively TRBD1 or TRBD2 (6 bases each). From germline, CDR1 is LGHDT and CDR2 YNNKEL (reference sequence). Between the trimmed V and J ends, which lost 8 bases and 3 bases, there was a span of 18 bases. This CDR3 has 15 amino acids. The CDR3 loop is CASSLGGGMTDTQYF. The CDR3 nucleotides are TGTGCCAGCTCGCTCGGGGGCGGGATGACAGATACGCAGTATTTT.

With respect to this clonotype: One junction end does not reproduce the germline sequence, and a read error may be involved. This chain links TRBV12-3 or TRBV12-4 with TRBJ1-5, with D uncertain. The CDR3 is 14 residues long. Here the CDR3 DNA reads TGTGCCAGCAATCGGTTTGGCGGCAATAAGCCCCAGCATTTT. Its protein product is CASNRFGGNKPQHF.

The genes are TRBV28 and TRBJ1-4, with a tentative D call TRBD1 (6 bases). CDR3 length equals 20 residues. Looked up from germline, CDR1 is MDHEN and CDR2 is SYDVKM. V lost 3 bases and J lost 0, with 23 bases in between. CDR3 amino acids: CASSLGSRSTGWATNEKLFF. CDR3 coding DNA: TGTGCCAGCAGTTTGGGTTCTAGGTCTACAGGGTGGGCAACTAATGAAAAACTGTTTTTT.

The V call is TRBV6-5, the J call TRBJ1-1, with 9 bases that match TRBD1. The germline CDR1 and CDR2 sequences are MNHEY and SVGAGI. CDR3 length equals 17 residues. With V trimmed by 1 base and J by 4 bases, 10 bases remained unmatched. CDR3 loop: CASSYLINDRGITEAFF. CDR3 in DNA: TGTGCCAGCAGTTACTTGATCAACGACAGGGGGATCACTGAAGCTTTCTTT.

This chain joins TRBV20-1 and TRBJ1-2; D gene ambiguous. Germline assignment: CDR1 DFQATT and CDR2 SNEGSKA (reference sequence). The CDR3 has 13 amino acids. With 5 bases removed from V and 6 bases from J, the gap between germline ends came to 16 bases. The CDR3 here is CSAAVLTVNGYTF. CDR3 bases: TGCAGTGCTGCCGTTTTGACTGTAAATGGCTACACCTTC.

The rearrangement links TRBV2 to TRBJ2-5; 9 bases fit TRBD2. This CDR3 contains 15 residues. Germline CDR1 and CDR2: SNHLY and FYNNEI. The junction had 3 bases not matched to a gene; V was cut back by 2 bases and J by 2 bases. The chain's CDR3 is CASSEPSGAQETQYF. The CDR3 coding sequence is TGTGCCAGCAGTGAACCTAGCGGGGCTCAAGAGACCCAGTACTTC.

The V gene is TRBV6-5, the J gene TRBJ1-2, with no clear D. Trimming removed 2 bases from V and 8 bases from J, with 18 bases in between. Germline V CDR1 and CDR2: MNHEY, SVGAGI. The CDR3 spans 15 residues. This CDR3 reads CASSYTGPQGQGYTF. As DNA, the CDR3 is TGTGCCAGCAGTTACACCGGGCCTCAAGGGCAAGGCTACACCTTC.

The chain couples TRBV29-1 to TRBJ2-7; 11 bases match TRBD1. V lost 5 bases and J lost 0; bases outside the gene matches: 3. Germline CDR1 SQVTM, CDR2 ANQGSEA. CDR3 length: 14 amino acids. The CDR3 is CSVSGTGGSYEQYF. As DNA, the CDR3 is TGCAGCGTTTCCGGGACAGGGGGCTCCTACGAGCAGTACTTC.

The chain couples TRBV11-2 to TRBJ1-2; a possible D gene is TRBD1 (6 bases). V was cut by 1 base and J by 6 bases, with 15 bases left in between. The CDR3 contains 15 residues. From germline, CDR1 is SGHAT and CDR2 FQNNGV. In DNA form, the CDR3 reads TGTGCCAGCAGCTTAGCGGGACAACCGAGGCATGGCTACACCTTC. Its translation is CASSLAGQPRHGYTF.

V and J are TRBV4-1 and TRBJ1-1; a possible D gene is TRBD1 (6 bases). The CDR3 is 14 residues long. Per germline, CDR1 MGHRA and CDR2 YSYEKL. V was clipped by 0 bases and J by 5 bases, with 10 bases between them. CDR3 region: CASSQEDRSTEAFF. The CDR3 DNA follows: TGCGCCAGCAGCCAAGAGGACAGAAGTACTGAAGCTTTCTTT.